The 25 T cell receptor beta chains below come from one sample, sequenced in a study of PD-1 blockade in classical Hodgkin lymphoma. In every patient, relapse followed autologous stem cell transplantation, while exposure to brentuximab vedotin differed. The method was immunoSEQ multiplex PCR; TCRdb's version includes in-frame clones alone and lacks a portion of them. The table has over 50,000 clones, roughly 80% seen once. The sequences come from peripheral blood mononuclear cells (PBMCs), collected at baseline. The receptors were sampled from a human donor with classical Hodgkin lymphoma.

This clone has just one count. The gene calls are TRBV7-9 and TRBJ1-2; no clear D. Germline lookup yields CDR1 SEHNR and CDR2 FQNEAQ (reference sequence). The CDR3 sequence is 15 residues long. V gave up 5 bases and J gave up 4 bases, with 17 bases separating them. CDR3 residues: CASSLGPGRVYGYTF. DNA for the CDR3: TGTGCCAGCAGCCTGGGCCCCGGAAGGGTCTATGGCTACACCTTC.

The chain couples TRBV4-2 to TRBJ2-4, with TRBD2 matching 7 bases. CDR1 is LGHNA and CDR2 is YNFKEQ in the germline V gene. V was clipped by 0 bases and J by 11 bases; unmatched bases: 7. The CDR3 has 14 amino acids. CDR3 in DNA: TGTGCCAGCAGCCAAGAACTACTAGCGTCCCTTCAGTACTTC. Translation gives CASSQELLASLQYF.

The chain uses TRBV18 and TRBJ2-1; D perhaps matches TRBD2 (6 bases). Germline V CDR1 and CDR2: KGHSH, LQKENI. V lost 1 base, J lost 7 bases, and 17 bases lay in between. The CDR3 consists of 16 residues. CDR3 nucleotides: TGTGCCAGCTCACCACGTGATTACTCGGGAGAGAATGAGCAGTTCTTC. It encodes CASSPRDYSGENEQFF.

J is TRBJ1-2 and V is TRBV18, with TRBD1 identical over 12 bases. V shed 1 base, J shed 4 bases, and the junction held 1 base outside the gene matches. CDR3 length equals 15 residues. The V gene's germline CDR1 is KGHSH and CDR2 LQKENI. CDR3 sequence (DNA): TGTGCCAGCTCACCACAGGGACAGGGGGCCTATGGCTACACCTTC. Translated, it gives CASSPQGQGAYGYTF. Full variable domain (remainder filled in from reference TRBV18 and TRBJ1-2): NAGVMQNPRHLVRRRGQEARLRCSPMKGHSHVYWYRQLPEEGLKFMVYLQKENIIDESGMPKERFSAEFPKEGPSILRIQQVVRGDSAAYFCASSPQGQGAYGYTFGSGTRLTVV.

This chain joins TRBV7-2 and TRBJ1-5; tentatively, D is TRBD1 (5 bases). Germline CDR1 and CDR2: SGHTA and FQGNSA. Trimming shortened V by 5 bases and J by 2 bases, and 13 bases separated the two germline ends. This CDR3 spans 15 amino acids. The CDR3 spells CASSPRARGNQPQHF. Written as DNA, the CDR3 is TGTGCCAGCAGCCCCCGTGCCAGGGGCAATCAGCCCCAGCATTTT.

This clone was seen only a few times. The gene calls are TRBV7-3 and TRBJ1-1; D is undetermined. CDR3 length equals 15 residues. CDR1 SGHTA and CDR2 FQGTGA come from the germline V gene. V was cut by 5 bases and J by 1 base, with 14 bases left in between. The CDR3 is CASSPHIQPNTEAFF. Here the CDR3 DNA reads TGTGCCAGCAGCCCCCACATACAGCCGAACACTGAAGCTTTCTTT.

The chain combines TRBV7-3 with TRBJ2-3; the D is unclear. Germline values: CDR1 SGHTA, CDR2 FQGTGA. The CDR3 spans 13 residues. V shed 2 bases and J shed 6 bases, with 9 bases lying between them. The CDR3 loop reads CASSLGVKDTQYF. CDR3 bases: TGTGCCAGCAGCTTAGGAGTAAAGGATACGCAGTATTTT.

V and J are TRBV5-1 and TRBJ2-7; possible D gene TRBD2, 6 bases. The CDR3 length is 16 residues. Trimming took off 0 bases at V and 2 bases at J, with 15 bases between the two ends. Germline V gene data show CDR1 as SGHRS and CDR2 as YFSETQ. CDR3 sequence (DNA): TGCGCCAGCAGCTTGGAAGGGACTGATCGTGCCTACGAGCAGTACGTC. This encodes CASSLEGTDRAYEQYV.

The chain has TRBV6-6 and TRBJ1-1; 7 bases agree with TRBD1. The J segment lost 1 base and the V segment lost 6 bases, leaving 5 bases of the junction unmatched. Germline-derived CDR1 and CDR2 are MNHNY and SVGAGI (reference sequence). This CDR3 has 14 residues. CDR3 coding DNA: TGTGCCAGCAGCAGACGGACAGGGAACACTGAAGCTTTCTTT. This encodes CASSRRTGNTEAFF.

The chain carries TRBV18 and TRBJ1-5, with D tentatively TRBD1 (5 bases). V lost 8 bases and J 0 bases, leaving 8 bases between the germline ends. The CDR3 consists of 13 residues. Looked up from germline, CDR1 is KGHSH and CDR2 is LQKENI. The CDR3, as DNA: TGTGCCAGCGCGACAGATAGCAATCAGCCCCAGCATTTT. Translated, it gives CASATDSNQPQHF.

The genes are TRBV7-6 and TRBJ1-1; weak D call: TRBD1 (6 bases). Looked up from germline, CDR1 is SGHVS and CDR2 is FNYEAQ. Deletions cut 4 bases from V and 7 bases from J, with 16 bases between. The CDR3 sequence is 14 residues long. The CDR3 is CASSSRPGTHEAFF. CDR3 coding DNA: TGTGCCAGCAGCTCTAGGCCCGGGACACATGAAGCTTTCTTT.

The rearrangement joins TRBV6-4 to TRBJ2-1; TRBD1 matches 9 bases. Germline V lookup: CDR1 MRHNA, CDR2 SNTAGT. V shed 5 bases and J 9 bases; nucleotides not matched to a gene: 8. The CDR3 runs to 14 residues. CDR3 region: CASSLQGAEGEQFF. As DNA, the CDR3 is TGTGCCAGCAGTTTACAGGGGGCGGAGGGTGAGCAGTTCTTC.

The chain recombines TRBV20-1 with TRBJ1-2; the D is unclear. CDR1 DFQATT and CDR2 SNEGSKA come from the germline V gene (reference sequence). V was cut by 6 bases and J by 13 bases, with 9 bases left in between. This CDR3 has 8 residues. The CDR3 coding sequence is TGCAGTGCCTCACCGAGCACCTTC. Residues: CSASPSTF.

This rearrangement joins TRBV6-6 to TRBJ2-3; D remains ambiguous. From germline, CDR1 is MNHNY and CDR2 SVGAGI (reference sequence). The CDR3 consists of 16 residues. Trimming stripped 4 bases from V and 0 bases from J, with 14 bases between. CDR3 in amino acids: CASSSPGSKSTDTQYF. The CDR3 DNA reads TGTGCCAGCAGTTCACCGGGCTCGAAGAGCACAGATACGCAGTATTTT.

V and J are TRBV19 and TRBJ1-2, with D maybe TRBD1 (6 bases). V lost 7 bases and J 5 bases, leaving 17 bases between the germline ends. Germline loops: CDR1 LNHDA, CDR2 SQIVND (reference sequence). This CDR3 has 14 residues. In DNA, the CDR3 is TGTGCCAGTAATCAAGAAGAAAGGGGGTATGGCTACACCTTC. As protein: CASNQEERGYGYTF. Using reference TRBV19 and TRBJ1-2 for the parts outside the CDR3, the full variable domain is DGGITQSPKYLFRKEGQNVTLSCEQNLNHDAMYWYRQDPGQGLRLIYYSQIVNDFQKGDIAEGYSVSREKKESFPLTVTSAQKNPTAFYLCASNQEERGYGYTFGSGTRLTVV.

The gene calls are TRBV13 and TRBJ2-4, with TRBD2 as a possible D gene (5 bases). The CDR3 contains 19 residues. The ends were cut back, 2 bases at V and 1 base at J, with 21 bases in the middle. Germline CDR1 reads PRHDT; CDR2 reads FYEKMQ (reference sequence). The CDR3 here is CASSLHWVDYQVAKNIQYF. CDR3 nucleotide sequence: TGTGCCAGCAGCTTACACTGGGTAGACTATCAGGTGGCCAAAAACATTCAGTACTTC.

The chain recombines TRBV6-5 with TRBJ1-4; 12 bases are shared with TRBD1. From germline, CDR1 is MNHEY and CDR2 SVGAGI. The CDR3 loop spans 16 amino acids. V lost 3 bases to trimming and J lost 6 bases; unmatched junction nucleotides: 5. CDR3 residues: CASSYAGTGGDEKLFF. CDR3 in DNA: TGTGCCAGCAGTTATGCCGGGACAGGGGGCGATGAAAAACTGTTTTTT.

V is TRBV11-3 and J is TRBJ2-1; the D gene could be TRBD1 or TRBD2 (5 bases each). The CDR3 spans 13 residues. Germline V lookup: CDR1 SGHNT, CDR2 YENEEA. The V end lost 1 base, the J end lost 12 bases, and 13 bases lay between the germline ends. As DNA, the CDR3 is TGTGCCAGCAGCTTAGGAGAGGAGAGGGGGCAGTTCTTC. It translates to CASSLGEERGQFF.

V usage is TRBV7-8 and J usage is TRBJ2-7; 8 positions match TRBD2. This CDR3 region has 15 residues. J gave up 2 bases and V 2 bases, and 5 bases lay outside the gene matches. Germline V gene sequence: CDR1 SGHVS, CDR2 FQNEAQ. The CDR3 bases are TGTGCCAGCAGCTTACAACTAGCGGAGGCCTACGAGCAGTACTTC. Translated: CASSLQLAEAYEQYF.

The chain employs TRBV19 and TRBJ1-5; weak D call: TRBD1 (5 bases). V lost 6 bases and J 0 bases, leaving 9 bases between the germline ends. This CDR3 region has 14 residues. Germline values: CDR1 LNHDA, CDR2 SQIVND (reference sequence). The CDR3 here is CASRPGPSNQPQHF. The CDR3 DNA reads TGTGCCAGTAGGCCGGGACCTAGCAATCAGCCCCAGCATTTT.

The gene calls are TRBV11-2 and TRBJ2-2, with D hard to call. The CDR3 loop spans 16 amino acids. V was shortened by 4 bases and J by 1 base, with 13 bases between the two germline ends. Per the germline V gene, CDR1 is SGHAT and CDR2 is FQNNGV. The CDR3 here is CASSSLGMVNTGELFF. Here the CDR3 DNA reads TGTGCCAGCAGCTCCCTCGGAATGGTGAACACCGGGGAGCTGTTTTTT. The variable domain in full, with the rest retrieved from reference TRBV11-2 and TRBJ2-2, is EAGVAQSPRYKIIEKRQSVAFWCNPISGHATLYWYQQILGQGPKLLIQFQNNGVVDDSQLPKDRFSAERLKGVDSTLKIQPAKLEDSAVYLCASSSLGMVNTGELFFGEGSRLTVL.

The chain uses TRBV7-8 and TRBJ2-3, with D perhaps TRBD2 (6 bases). Trimming left V 4 bases short and J 1 base short, with 12 bases between. This CDR3 region has 15 residues. Germline values: CDR1 SGHVS, CDR2 FQNEAQ. CDR3 region: CASSSERVGTDTQYF. DNA of the CDR3: TGTGCCAGCAGCTCGGAGCGGGTTGGCACAGATACGCAGTATTTT. Complete variable domain (other parts from reference TRBV7-8 and TRBJ2-3): GAGVSQSPRYKVAKRGQDVALRCDPISGHVSLFWYQQALGQGPEFLTYFQNEAQLDKSGLPSDRFFAERPEGSVSTLKIQRTQQEDSAVYLCASSSERVGTDTQYFGPGTRLTVL.

V gene TRBV21-1 combines with J gene TRBJ2-7; TRBD2, the table's D call, was not compared with the DNA. TRBV21-1 is deemed a pseudogene. This CDR3 spans 14 amino acids. The CDR3 nucleotides are TGTGCCACCCCGGAGGCACCCCGTGGCTACGAGCAGTACTTC. This codes for CATPEAPRGYEQYF.

The chain carries TRBV12-5 and TRBJ1-3; D is undetermined. Per the germline V gene, CDR1 is LGHNT and CDR2 is FRNRAP. The CDR3 spans 13 residues. V gave up 8 bases and J gave up 3 bases, with 11 bases separating them. CDR3 loop: CASQRINGNTIYF. CDR3 sequence (DNA): TGTGCTAGTCAACGGATCAATGGAAACACCATATATTTT.

This sequence joins TRBV5-1 and TRBJ2-2; 10 positions match TRBD1. The CDR3 runs 18 residues. V was clipped by 2 bases and J by 5 bases; unmatched bases: 12. Germline V gene data show CDR1 as SGHRS and CDR2 as YFSETQ. CDR3 protein: CASSFYLRTGGGTGELFF. CDR3 bases: TGCGCCAGCAGCTTTTACCTCCGGACAGGGGGAGGTACCGGGGAGCTGTTTTTT.